Listed here are 22 T cell receptor beta chains from one sample, sequenced in a study of OX40 agonist ivuxolimab in advanced cancers. The repertoire was sequenced with immunoSEQ multiplex PCR; TCRdb's copy has only in-frame clones and lacks some. The sample lists over 100,000 clones, 85% to 90% occurring once. The sequences come from CD4+ or CD8+ T cells sorted from blood, collected in a trial of the OX40 agonist ivuxolimab. These receptors all stem from an adult with an advanced solid tumor such as melanoma, head and neck, liver or kidney cancer.

The J gene is TRBJ2-1, the V gene TRBV18, with TRBD2 matching over 9 bases. Unmatched junction bases numbered 12, after V lost 3 bases and J lost 3 bases. Germline CDR1 KGHSH, CDR2 LQKENI. This CDR3 has 18 amino acids. Here the CDR3 DNA reads TGTGCCAGCTCACCGACGGAGGCTAGCGGGGCGAACTACAATGAGCAGTTCTTC. It yields the protein CASSPTEASGANYNEQFF.

The V call is TRBV4-3, the J call TRBJ2-6; no definite D call. The CDR3 sequence is 16 residues long. V dropped 1 base and J dropped 0 bases, with 7 bases sitting between them. Germline CDR1 is LGHNA and CDR2 is YSLEER. The DNA of the CDR3 is TGCGCCAGCAGCCAAGGAGTGTCCTCTGGGGCCAACGTCCTGACTTTC. Translating gives CASSQGVSSGANVLTF.

This clone was counted once. CDR3 bases: TGTGCCAGCAGCTTTGGGATCACAGGGGGCTCCGGGGAGCTGTTTTTT. As protein: CASSFGITGGSGELFF. This chain joins TRBV11-2 and TRBJ2-2; 9 bases fit TRBD1. Germline CDR1 SGHAT, CDR2 FQNNGV. Trimming at V came to 3 bases and at J to 6 bases, leaving 8 bases not matched to a gene. The CDR3 consists of 16 residues.

The chain links TRBV19 to TRBJ1-5, with a weak D call TRBD1 (6 bases). CDR1 LNHDA and CDR2 SQIVND come from the germline V gene (reference sequence). CDR3 size: 16 residues. The V end lost 6 bases, the J end lost 2 bases, and 17 bases lay between the germline ends. CDR3 region: CASSDNRGTGNQPQHF. CDR3 nucleotide sequence: TGTGCCAGTAGCGATAATAGGGGGACGGGCAATCAGCCCCAGCATTTT.

A word on this clone: Other DNA sequences in the sample encode the same CDR3. V is TRBV5-1 and J is TRBJ1-1, with 7 bases lining up with TRBD1. Germline values: CDR1 SGHRS, CDR2 YFSETQ. The CDR3 contains 15 residues. Germline trimming cut 0 bases from V and 1 base from J; bases unmatched to any gene: 3. The CDR3: CASSLVGGGNTEAFF. Written as DNA, the CDR3 is TGCGCCAGCAGCTTGGTAGGGGGCGGGAACACTGAAGCTTTCTTT.

This chain connects TRBV7-2 to TRBJ2-5, with 9 positions matching TRBD2. The CDR3 loop spans 16 amino acids. V lost 1 base, J lost 1 base, and 4 bases stayed unmatched. The germline V gene encodes CDR1 SGHTA and CDR2 FQGNSA. The CDR3 nucleotides are TGTGCCAGCAGCTTAGATAGCGGGGGTATCCAAGAGACCCAGTACTTC. Amino acid sequence: CASSLDSGGIQETQYF.

The J gene is TRBJ1-3, the V gene TRBV28; D is unresolved. The CDR3 has 14 amino acids. Germline values: CDR1 MDHEN, CDR2 SYDVKM. V was shortened by 3 bases and J by 4 bases, with 10 bases between the two germline ends. CDR3 coding DNA: TGTGCCAGCAGTTTGGAGCAGACGGGAAACACCATATATTTT. Protein sequence: CASSLEQTGNTIYF.

The chain joins TRBV6-1 to TRBJ2-7, with TRBD1 matching over 9 bases. The germline CDR1 and CDR2 sequences are MNHNS and SASEGT. V shed 0 bases and J 8 bases; nucleotides not matched to a gene: 11. The CDR3 extends over 16 amino acids. The CDR3, as DNA: TGTGCCAGCAGTGAAGCGTCCGGGACAGGGCTAAGGAAGCAGTACTTC. Translating gives CASSEASGTGLRKQYF.

This clone has a handful of counts. The genes are TRBV20-1 and TRBJ1-2; D not certain. Germline CDR1 DFQATT, CDR2 SNEGSKA (reference sequence). The CDR3 is 11 residues long. Trimming left V 5 bases short and J 1 base short, with 5 bases between. The CDR3 protein is CSALVNYGYTF. Here the CDR3 DNA reads TGCAGTGCTTTGGTTAACTATGGCTACACCTTC.

The chain uses TRBV7-8 and TRBJ1-1; possible D gene TRBD1, 6 bases. This CDR3 is 15 amino acids long. V was shortened by 11 bases and J by 5 bases, with 24 bases between the two germline ends. Germline CDR1 SGHVS, CDR2 FQNEAQ. In DNA form, the CDR3 reads TGTGCCCTTGGACTACTCCGCGGGGGGCGGACTGAAGCTTTCTTT. Translated, it gives CALGLLRGGRTEAFF.

The chain couples TRBV2 to TRBJ2-3; perhaps TRBD1 as D (6 bases). The CDR3 has 11 residues. Germline CDR1 and CDR2: SNHLY and FYNNEI. Trimming stripped 6 bases from V and 10 bases from J, with 11 bases between. CDR3 nucleotide sequence: TGTGCCAGCAGCTGGGACACTGCGCAGTATTTT. Protein product: CASSWDTAQYF.

The chain links TRBV19 to TRBJ1-2; D is undetermined. Germline-derived CDR1 and CDR2 are LNHDA and SQIVND (reference sequence). V lost 5 bases, J lost 4 bases, and 8 bases lay in between. CDR3 length: 12 residues. The CDR3 DNA is TGTGCCAGTAGTTCCCCGCCCTATGGCTACACCTTC. Residues: CASSSPPYGYTF.

Comments on this clone: At one boundary the junction diverges from the germline segment, which might be a read error. This chain connects TRBV7-2 to TRBJ1-5; no reliable D call. The CDR3 runs to 12 residues. Germline V gene lookup returns CDR1 SGHTA and CDR2 FQGNSA. CDR3 amino acids: CASSPHGQSQHF. Written as DNA, the CDR3 is TGTGCCAGCAGCCCGCACGGTCAGTCCCAGCATTTT.

V usage is TRBV6-5 and J usage is TRBJ2-7, with TRBD2 matching 7 bases. The CDR3 sequence is 15 residues long. After removal of 2 bases from V and 3 bases from J, the junction contained 7 bases not matched to a gene. Germline V CDR1 and CDR2: MNHEY, SVGAGI. CDR3 sequence reads: CASSYGGGEGYEQYF. DNA for the CDR3: TGTGCCAGCAGTTACGGGGGGGGAGAGGGCTACGAGCAGTACTTC.

The V and J genes are TRBV9 and TRBJ1-3, with unresolved D. V was trimmed by 4 bases and J by 3 bases, leaving 2 bases between them. The CDR3 has 11 residues. Looked up from germline, CDR1 is SGDLS and CDR2 is YYNGEE. CDR3 in DNA: TGTGCCAGCAGCTTTGGAAACACCATATATTTT. Protein sequence: CASSFGNTIYF. The whole variable domain, filled in from reference TRBV9 and TRBJ1-3, reads DSGVTQTPKHLITATGQRVTLRCSPRSGDLSVYWYQQSLDQGLQFLIQYYNGEERAKGNILERFSAQQFPDLHSELNLSSLELGDSALYFCASSFGNTIYFGEGSWLTVV.

In this sample, this clone turned up a few times. The rearrangement uses TRBV6-5 and TRBJ2-2; D not resolved. V was cut by 7 bases and J by 4 bases, with 10 bases left in between. The CDR3 loop spans 13 amino acids. CDR1 MNHEY and CDR2 SVGAGI come from the germline V gene. The CDR3 is CASTDDGTGELFF. In nucleotides, the CDR3 is TGTGCCAGCACCGACGACGGCACCGGGGAGCTGTTTTTT.

This chain uses TRBV2 with TRBJ2-7; TRBD1 agrees at 7 bases. The CDR3 loop spans 11 amino acids. Germline CDR1 is SNHLY and CDR2 is FYNNEI. J lost 7 bases, V lost 5 bases, and 2 bases had no gene match. CDR3 sequence reads: CASSTGVEQYF. In nucleotides, the CDR3 is TGTGCCAGCAGTACAGGGGTTGAGCAGTACTTC.

The V call is TRBV25-1, the J call TRBJ1-1, with a possible D match to TRBD1 (5 bases). Trimming took 5 bases from V and 7 from J, leaving 14 bases between them. Germline lookup yields CDR1 MGHDK and CDR2 SYGVNS. This CDR3 is built from 13 residues. The CDR3 reads CASSTSGGREAFF. In nucleotides, the CDR3 is TGTGCCAGCAGTACTTCCGGGGGTCGTGAAGCTTTCTTT.

The rearrangement links TRBV6-5 to TRBJ1-4; unclear D gene. Trimming cost V 9 bases and J 0 bases, with 11 bases left between them. This CDR3 region has 14 residues. Germline loops: CDR1 MNHEY, CDR2 SVGAGI. Written as DNA, the CDR3 is TGTGCCAGGTTCGGAGGTGCAACTAATGAAAAACTGTTTTTT. It encodes CARFGGATNEKLFF.

In the case of this clone: One end of the junction is discordant with germline, which a read error may explain. The V gene is TRBV28, the J gene TRBJ2-7, with TRBD1 matching over 8 bases. Germline V gene lookup returns CDR1 MDHEN and CDR2 SYDVKM. The CDR3 loop spans 13 amino acids. In nucleotides, the CDR3 is TGTGCCAGCAGGGGTGACAGGGGTCCTCCCCCTAGCTTC. It translates to CASRGDRGPPPSF. Combining the CDR3 with reference TRBV28 and TRBJ2-7 gives the whole variable domain DVKVTQSSRYLVKRTGEKVFLECVQDMDHENMFWYRQDPGLGLRLIYFSYDVKMKEKGDIPEGYSVSREKKERFSLILESASTNQTSMYLCASRGDRGPPPSFGPGTRLTVT.

V is TRBV28 and J is TRBJ2-5; D is unclear. The CDR3 has 14 amino acids. Trimming cost V 4 bases and J 5 bases, with 14 bases left between them. Germline V CDR1 and CDR2: MDHEN, SYDVKM. The CDR3 bases are TGTGCCAGCAGTTACCCCGATGGGCGCGAGACCCAGTACTTC. Translated: CASSYPDGRETQYF.

The rearrangement joins TRBV30 to TRBJ1-2; D remains unclear. CDR1 is GTSNPN and CDR2 is SVGIG in the germline V gene (reference sequence). The CDR3 loop spans 12 amino acids. The V gene lost 2 bases and the J gene lost 8 bases, with 12 bases spanning the gap. In DNA, the CDR3 is TGTGCCTGGAGTAAGAGGGTGGAAGGCTACACCTTC. This codes for CAWSKRVEGYTF. The variable domain in full, completed from reference TRBV30 and TRBJ1-2, reads SQTIHQWPATLVQPVGSPLSLECTVEGTSNPNLYWYRQAAGRGLQLLFYSVGIGQISSEVPQNLSASRPQDRQFILSSKKLLLSDSGFYLCAWSKRVEGYTFGSGTRLTVV.